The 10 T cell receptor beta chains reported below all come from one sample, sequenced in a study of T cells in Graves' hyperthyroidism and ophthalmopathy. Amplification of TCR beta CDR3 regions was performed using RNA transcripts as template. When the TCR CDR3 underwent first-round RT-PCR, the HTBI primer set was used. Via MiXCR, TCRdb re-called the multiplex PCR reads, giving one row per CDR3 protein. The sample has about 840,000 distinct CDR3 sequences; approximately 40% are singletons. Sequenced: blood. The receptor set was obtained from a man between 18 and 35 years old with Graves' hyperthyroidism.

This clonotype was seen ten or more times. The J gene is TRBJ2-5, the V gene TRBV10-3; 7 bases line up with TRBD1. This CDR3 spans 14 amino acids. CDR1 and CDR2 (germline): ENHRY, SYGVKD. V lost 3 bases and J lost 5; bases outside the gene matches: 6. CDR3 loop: CAISEGGRGETQYF. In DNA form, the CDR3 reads TGTGCCATCAGTGAAGGGGGCAGGGGTGAGACCCAGTACTTC.

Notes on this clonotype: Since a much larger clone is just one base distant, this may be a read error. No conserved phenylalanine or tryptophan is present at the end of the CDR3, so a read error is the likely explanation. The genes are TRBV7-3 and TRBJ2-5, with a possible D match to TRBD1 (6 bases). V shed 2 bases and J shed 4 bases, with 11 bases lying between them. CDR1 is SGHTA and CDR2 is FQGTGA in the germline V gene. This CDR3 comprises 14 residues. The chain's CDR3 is CASSLGPGVETQYL. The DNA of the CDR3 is TGTGCCAGCAGCTTAGGTCCAGGGGTAGAGACCCAGTACTTA.

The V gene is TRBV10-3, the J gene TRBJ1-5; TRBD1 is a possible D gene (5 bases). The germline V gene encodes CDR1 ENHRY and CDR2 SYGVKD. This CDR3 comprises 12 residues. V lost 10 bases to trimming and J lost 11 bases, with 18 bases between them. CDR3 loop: CATRDFGETQHF. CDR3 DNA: TGTGCCACCCGGGACTTTGGGGAGACCCAGCATTTT.

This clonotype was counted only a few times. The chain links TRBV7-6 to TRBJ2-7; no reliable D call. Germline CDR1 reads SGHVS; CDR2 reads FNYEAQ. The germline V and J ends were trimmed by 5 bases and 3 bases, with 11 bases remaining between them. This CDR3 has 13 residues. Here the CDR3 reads CASSETGRYEQYF. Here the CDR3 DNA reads TGTGCCAGCAGCGAGACCGGGCGCTACGAGCAGTACTTC.

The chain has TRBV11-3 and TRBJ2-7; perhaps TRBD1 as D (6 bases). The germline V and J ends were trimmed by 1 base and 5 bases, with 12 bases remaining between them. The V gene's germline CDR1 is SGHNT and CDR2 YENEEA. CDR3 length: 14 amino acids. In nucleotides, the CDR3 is TGTGCCAGCAGCTTAGTAGCAGGGGAACACGAGCAGTACTTC. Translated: CASSLVAGEHEQYF.

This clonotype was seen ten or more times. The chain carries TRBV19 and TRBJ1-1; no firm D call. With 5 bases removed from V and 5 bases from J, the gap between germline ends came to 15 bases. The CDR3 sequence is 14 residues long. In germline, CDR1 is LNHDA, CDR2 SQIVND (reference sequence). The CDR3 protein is CASSPRALWTEAFF. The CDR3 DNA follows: TGTGCCAGTAGTCCTCGGGCCCTGTGGACTGAAGCTTTCTTT.

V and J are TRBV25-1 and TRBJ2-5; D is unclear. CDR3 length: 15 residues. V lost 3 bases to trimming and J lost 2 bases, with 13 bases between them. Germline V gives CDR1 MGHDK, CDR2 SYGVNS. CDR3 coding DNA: TGTGCCAGCAGTGATGCCAGCTCCCTACAAGAGACCCAGTACTTC. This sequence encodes CASSDASSLQETQYF.

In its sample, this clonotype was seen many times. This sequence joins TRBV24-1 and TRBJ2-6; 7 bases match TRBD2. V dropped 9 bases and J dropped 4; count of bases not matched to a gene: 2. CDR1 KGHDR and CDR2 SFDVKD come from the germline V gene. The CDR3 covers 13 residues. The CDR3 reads CATAGVGANVLTF. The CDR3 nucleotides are TGTGCCACCGCGGGGGTCGGGGCCAACGTCCTGACTTTC.

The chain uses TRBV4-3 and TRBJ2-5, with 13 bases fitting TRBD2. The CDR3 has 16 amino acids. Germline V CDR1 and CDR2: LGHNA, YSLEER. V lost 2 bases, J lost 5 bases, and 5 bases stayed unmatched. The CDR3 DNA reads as TGCGCCAGCAGCCAACTGGGACTAGCGGGGTCGGAGACCCAGTACTTC. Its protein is CASSQLGLAGSETQYF.

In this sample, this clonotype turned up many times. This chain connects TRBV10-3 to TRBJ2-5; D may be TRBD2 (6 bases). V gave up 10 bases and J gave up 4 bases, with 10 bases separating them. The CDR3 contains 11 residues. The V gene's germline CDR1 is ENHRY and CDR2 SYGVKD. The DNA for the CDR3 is TGTGCCACGGGAGAGCGAGAGACCCAGTACTTC. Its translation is CATGERETQYF.